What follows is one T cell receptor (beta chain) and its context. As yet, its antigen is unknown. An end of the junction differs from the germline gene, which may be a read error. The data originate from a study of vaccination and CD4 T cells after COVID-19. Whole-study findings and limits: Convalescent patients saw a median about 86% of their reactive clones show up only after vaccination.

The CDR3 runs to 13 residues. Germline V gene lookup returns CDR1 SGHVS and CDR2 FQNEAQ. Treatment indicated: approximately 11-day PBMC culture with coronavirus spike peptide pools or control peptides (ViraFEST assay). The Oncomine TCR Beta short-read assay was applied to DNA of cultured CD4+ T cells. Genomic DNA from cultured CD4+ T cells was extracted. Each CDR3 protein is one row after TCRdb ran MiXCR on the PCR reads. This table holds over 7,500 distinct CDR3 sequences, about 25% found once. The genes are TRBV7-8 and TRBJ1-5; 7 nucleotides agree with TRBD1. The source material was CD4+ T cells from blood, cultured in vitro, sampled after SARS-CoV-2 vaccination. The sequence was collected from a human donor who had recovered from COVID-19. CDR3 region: CASSVDRLRPQPF. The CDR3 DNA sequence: TGTGCCAGCAGCGTGGACAGGCTCCGGCCCCAGCCTTTT.